The 26 T cell receptor beta chains in this list originate from one sample, sequenced in a study of beta chain features in type 1 diabetes (dated by TCRdb to 2016 to 2019). To prepare the library, the immunoSEQ multiplex PCR assay was applied. The entire isolated RNA was reverse transcribed using the High Capacity cDNA Reverse Transcription Kit, and thus expressed TCRB transcripts were sequenced. The table was pulled from immuneACCESS by TCRdb, which kept in-frame rearrangements only. Such tables lose some clones; where checked, under half of the loss comes from unresolved V genes, and the rest has no known cause. The sample table lists roughly 400,000 clones, 11% to 15% of them with a count of one. Clones ranked in the top ten supply less than 0.04% of the sample. Material for sequencing was naive CD4+ T cells from blood. The meaning of the sample's cell subset or site label: true naive CD4+ T cells. The receptor set was obtained from a man aged 25 to 40 in good health.

V is TRBV11-3 and J is TRBJ2-1; TRBD2 aligns across 8 bases. Germline loops: CDR1 SGHNT, CDR2 YENEEA. CDR3 size: 17 residues. V lost 0 bases and J lost 5; bases outside the gene matches: 9. The CDR3 spells CASSLDLSTSGDNEQFF. The DNA for the CDR3 is TGTGCCAGCAGCTTAGATTTAAGTACTAGCGGCGACAATGAGCAGTTCTTC.

This chain joins TRBV6-6 and TRBJ1-5; D gene uncertain. Germline values: CDR1 MNHNY, CDR2 SVGAGI (reference sequence). The V gene lost 6 bases and the J gene lost 7 bases, with 13 bases spanning the gap. The CDR3 consists of 13 residues. The CDR3 DNA reads TGTGCCAGCAGAACGTTATCGGAGCAGCCCCAGCATTTT. It yields the protein CASRTLSEQPQHF.

CDR3 in amino acids: CSVGLGANSGNTIYF. The CDR3 nucleotides read TGCAGCGTTGGGCTCGGGGCTAACTCTGGAAACACCATATATTTT. This chain uses TRBV29-1 with TRBJ1-3, with D possibly matching TRBD1 (5 bases). Looked up from germline, CDR1 is SQVTM and CDR2 is ANQGSEA. Trimming took 4 bases from V and 0 from J, leaving 13 bases between them. CDR3 length: 15 amino acids.

The chain employs TRBV12-5 and TRBJ2-3; 9 bases map to TRBD2. The CDR3 length is 15 residues. With 5 bases clipped from V and 1 base from J, the junction kept 4 bases outside the gene matches. Germline V gives CDR1 LGHNT, CDR2 FRNRAP. CDR3 amino acids: CASGPVAGGTDTQYF. The CDR3 DNA follows: TGTGCTAGTGGTCCTGTAGCGGGGGGCACAGATACGCAGTATTTT.

This clone has only a few counts. V is TRBV4-1 and J is TRBJ1-1, with D possibly being TRBD1 (6 bases). The V gene lost 2 bases and the J gene lost 3 bases, with 16 bases spanning the gap. Per germline, CDR1 MGHRA and CDR2 YSYEKL. This CDR3 contains 16 residues. The CDR3 here is CASSQRPRGRDTEAFF. The CDR3 DNA follows: TGCGCCAGCAGCCAAAGGCCACGGGGGCGCGACACTGAAGCTTTCTTT.

There are a few counts of this clone. The chain's CDR3 is CASSFRDSPANEQFF. CDR3 nucleotide sequence: TGCGCCAGCAGCTTCCGGGACAGCCCGGCCAATGAGCAGTTCTTC. The chain combines TRBV5-1 with TRBJ2-1, with 7 nucleotides matching TRBD1. Per the germline V gene, CDR1 is SGHRS and CDR2 is YFSETQ. This CDR3 is built from 15 residues. J gave up 6 bases and V 2 bases, and 8 bases lay outside the gene matches.

This clone showed up just a few times. This sequence joins TRBV5-1 and TRBJ2-1; D may correspond to TRBD1 or TRBD2 (5 bases each). Trimming cost V 4 bases and J 8 bases, with 28 bases left between them. CDR3 length: 18 amino acids. Germline lookup yields CDR1 SGHRS and CDR2 YFSETQ. The CDR3 DNA sequence: TGCGCCAGCAGCCTATTCTCTGGCGCTATCATAGGGGAGCATGAGCAGTTCTTC. This encodes CASSLFSGAIIGEHEQFF.

The rearrangement uses TRBV30 and TRBJ1-2; tentatively, D is TRBD1 (6 bases). The V and J ends lost 4 bases and 4 bases respectively, with 13 bases between them. The CDR3 totals 13 residues. Germline loops: CDR1 GTSNPN, CDR2 SVGIG (reference sequence). CDR3 protein: CAWTPQGGYGYTF. The CDR3 nucleotides are TGTGCCTGGACCCCACAGGGCGGCTATGGCTACACCTTC.

This clone has only a few counts. This sequence joins TRBV28 and TRBJ2-3; D possibly corresponds to TRBD2 (6 bases). V lost 6 bases and J 0 bases, leaving 16 bases between the germline ends. There are 16 residues in the CDR3. CDR1 and CDR2 (germline): MDHEN, SYDVKM. The CDR3 coding sequence is TGTGCCAGCAGCTCTTGGGCAGGGACTAGCACAGATACGCAGTATTTT. Its translation: CASSSWAGTSTDTQYF.

The V call is TRBV19, the J call TRBJ2-1; 10 nucleotides line up with TRBD2. Per the germline V gene, CDR1 is LNHDA and CDR2 is SQIVND (reference sequence). The junction had 5 bases not matched to a gene; V was cut back by 3 bases and J by 9 bases. This CDR3 comprises 14 residues. The CDR3 is CASSIRSGRSEQFF. The CDR3 DNA follows: TGTGCCAGTAGTATCCGTAGCGGGAGGAGTGAGCAGTTCTTC. The full variable domain, in which reference TRBV19 and TRBJ2-1 provide the parts outside the CDR3, is DGGITQSPKYLFRKEGQNVTLSCEQNLNHDAMYWYRQDPGQGLRLIYYSQIVNDFQKGDIAEGYSVSREKKESFPLTVTSAQKNPTAFYLCASSIRSGRSEQFFGPGTRLTVL.

This clone was picked up a small number of times. CDR3 residues: CASRVGTDTQYF. The CDR3 DNA reads TGTGCCAGTAGGGTGGGCACAGATACGCAGTATTTT. This chain joins TRBV19 and TRBJ2-3; no reliable D call. Deletions cut 6 bases from V and 1 base from J, with 5 bases between. This CDR3 spans 12 amino acids. Germline values: CDR1 LNHDA, CDR2 SQIVND (reference sequence).

This clone has more than one count but fewer than ten. The V and J genes are TRBV9 and TRBJ2-3, with 8 bases identical to TRBD2. The junction had 9 bases not matched to a gene; V was cut back by 0 bases and J by 6 bases. CDR1 is SGDLS and CDR2 is YYNGEE in the germline V gene. The length of the CDR3 is 16 residues. As DNA, the CDR3 is TGTGCCAGCAGCGTAGAGGGTAGCGGGATATTCGATACGCAGTATTTT. Its protein is CASSVEGSGIFDTQYF.

There are a few counts of this clone. The rearrangement links TRBV10-3 to TRBJ2-7, with D tentatively TRBD1 (6 bases). Between the trimmed V and J ends, which lost 0 bases and 4 bases, there was a span of 16 bases. The CDR3 is 16 residues long. Germline CDR1 is ENHRY and CDR2 is SYGVKD. In nucleotides, the CDR3 is TGTGCCATCAGTGAGTCGATGGGCGGGCAGGGGTACGAGCAGTACGTC. It yields the protein CAISESMGGQGYEQYV.

The chain recombines TRBV14 with TRBJ1-2; D uncertain. CDR1 is SGHDN and CDR2 is FVKESK in the germline V gene. The V end was cut by 1 base, the J end by 4 bases, with 16 bases between. The CDR3 covers 16 residues. CDR3 loop: CASSQATGMGSYGYTF. CDR3 nucleotides: TGTGCCAGCAGCCAAGCTACGGGAATGGGGTCCTATGGCTACACCTTC.

There are a few counts of this clone. Within the sample, other DNA sequences also encode this same CDR3. The rearrangement joins TRBV15 to TRBJ2-7; 7 bases line up with TRBD2. J gave up 7 bases and V 3 bases, and 12 bases lay outside the gene matches. This CDR3 has 15 residues. Germline CDR1 and CDR2: LNHNV and YYDKDF (reference sequence). The CDR3, as DNA: TGTGCCACCAGCAGCGGGACGGGAGGTCAGAGGGAGCAGTACGTC. It yields the protein CATSSGTGGQREQYV.

This clone was detected many times. V is TRBV29-1 and J is TRBJ2-3; D is ambiguous. Trimming took 1 base from V and 8 from J, leaving 10 bases between them. The germline CDR1 and CDR2 sequences are SQVTM and ANQGSEA. The CDR3 runs 12 residues. The CDR3 bases are TGCAGCGTTGAAGCCTCGGGTTCTACGCAGTATTTT. Protein product: CSVEASGSTQYF.

This chain links TRBV15 with TRBJ2-1; no firm D call. The CDR3 has 13 amino acids. With 6 bases removed from V and 7 bases from J, the gap between germline ends came to 13 bases. Germline-derived CDR1 and CDR2 are LNHNV and YYDKDF (reference sequence). DNA of the CDR3: TGTGCCACCAGGGAACCTCCTCGGAATGAGCAGTTCTTC. As protein: CATREPPRNEQFF.

The chain joins TRBV7-9 to TRBJ2-3, with D possibly being TRBD2 (6 bases). Trimming removed 1 base from V and 0 bases from J, with 8 bases in between. CDR1 and CDR2 (germline): SEHNR, FQNEAQ (reference sequence). This CDR3 is built from 15 residues. The CDR3 protein is CASSLGTTSTDTQYF. The CDR3 bases are TGTGCCAGCAGCTTAGGGACTACCAGCACAGATACGCAGTATTTT.

This clone was observed a handful of times. The J gene is TRBJ2-3, the V gene TRBV25-1, with D possibly TRBD2 on 5 matching bases. V was shortened by 3 bases and J by 5 bases, with 15 bases between the two germline ends. The CDR3 loop spans 15 amino acids. Germline assignment: CDR1 MGHDK and CDR2 SYGVNS. The CDR3 spells CASSDPRGLLDTQYF. CDR3 sequence (DNA): TGTGCCAGCAGTGATCCACGGGGATTATTAGATACGCAGTATTTT.

The V call is TRBV9, the J call TRBJ2-3, with D possibly matching TRBD2 (6 bases). The CDR3 extends over 17 amino acids. The germline gives CDR1 SGDLS, CDR2 YYNGEE. V dropped 1 base and J dropped 4 bases, with 19 bases sitting between them. This CDR3 reads CASSVSPTGVLSDTQYF. CDR3 bases: TGTGCCAGCAGCGTAAGTCCCACGGGAGTCCTTTCAGATACGCAGTATTTT.

This clone appeared a few times. The chain couples TRBV21-1 to TRBJ2-1; whether TRBD1, the table's D call, matches the DNA was not checked. TRBV21-1 is noted as a pseudogene. The CDR3 length is 12 residues. The CDR3 DNA reads TGTGCCAGCAGCAGCAGGGGCCATGAGCAGTTCTTC. Protein product: CASSSRGHEQFF.

This clone was counted once. The rearrangement joins TRBV13 to TRBJ1-6, with 9 bases identical to TRBD1. V lost 4 bases to trimming and J lost 14 bases; unmatched junction nucleotides: 9. The CDR3 is made up of 14 amino acids. Per germline, CDR1 PRHDT and CDR2 FYEKMQ (reference sequence). The CDR3 loop is CASSSRQGGMTLHF. DNA of the CDR3: TGTGCCAGCAGCTCACGACAGGGGGGTATGACCCTCCACTTT.

There are a few counts of this clone. The chain couples TRBV7-3 to TRBJ2-3; D is perhaps TRBD2 (5 bases). V was pared by 4 bases and J by 1 base, with 9 bases between. Looked up from germline, CDR1 is SGHTA and CDR2 is FQGTGA. This CDR3 region has 14 residues. CDR3: CASSSQAGTDTQYF. CDR3 DNA sequence: TGTGCCAGCAGCTCACAAGCGGGCACAGATACGCAGTATTTT. The whole variable domain, filled in from reference TRBV7-3 and TRBJ2-3, reads GAGVSQTPSNKVTEKGKYVELRCDPISGHTALYWYRQSLGQGPEFLIYFQGTGAADDSGLPNDRFFAVRPEGSVSTLKIQRTERGDSAVYLCASSSQAGTDTQYFGPGTRLTVL.

V gene TRBV2 combines with J gene TRBJ2-5; D gene uncertain. Germline assignment: CDR1 SNHLY and CDR2 FYNNEI. Deletions cut 2 bases from V and 4 bases from J, with 14 bases between. The CDR3 spans 15 residues. CDR3 sequence: CASSETGQIGETQYF. The CDR3 region has the DNA TGTGCCAGCAGTGAAACCGGGCAGATCGGAGAGACCCAGTACTTC.

This clone appeared a few times. The chain carries TRBV7-2 and TRBJ1-3; D not certain. Germline CDR1 is SGHTA and CDR2 is FQGNSA. V dropped 4 bases and J dropped 0 bases, with 4 bases sitting between them. CDR3 length: 13 amino acids. CDR3 bases: TGTGCCAGCAGCTACAGCTCTGGAAACACCATATATTTT. Protein product: CASSYSSGNTIYF. The full variable domain, in which reference TRBV7-2 and TRBJ1-3 provide the parts outside the CDR3, is GAGVSQSPSNKVTEKGKDVELRCDPISGHTALYWYRQSLGQGLEFLIYFQGNSAPDKSGLPSDRFSAERTGGSVSTLTIQRTQQEDSAVYLCASSYSSGNTIYFGEGSWLTVV.

This clone has a handful of counts. The chain combines TRBV25-1 with TRBJ2-1, with D tentatively TRBD1 (7 bases). The length of the CDR3 is 18 residues. Germline loops: CDR1 MGHDK, CDR2 SYGVNS. V dropped 2 bases and J dropped 4 bases, with 21 bases sitting between them. The CDR3 loop reads CASSEPPGGRGRYNEQFF. The CDR3 nucleotides are TGTGCCAGCAGTGAACCCCCAGGGGGGCGGGGAAGGTACAATGAGCAGTTCTTC. The complete variable domain, with remaining parts taken from reference TRBV25-1 and TRBJ2-1, reads EADIYQTPRYLVIGTGKKITLECSQTMGHDKMYWYQQDPGMELHLIHYSYGVNSTEKGDLSSESTVSRIRTEHFPLTLESARPSHTSQYLCASSEPPGGRGRYNEQFFGPGTRLTVL.